This T cell receptor beta chain was documented in a study of shared clonotypes between healthy human individuals. About the research overall: Sampling drew on donors who were a couple of women and three men aged 18 to 49. Study-level results: Clonotype sharing across a few donors was observed for around 5% of naive CD4 clonotypes.

Genomic DNA per cell subset filled all wells of several immunoSEQ plates. Here immunoSEQ multiplex PCR was the method, and the copy in TCRdb shows in-frame clones only, minus some. The sample contains 95,000 to 120,000 clones, about 70% of which appear only once. V shed 4 bases and J shed 0 bases, with 16 bases lying between them. The CDR3 has 15 residues. Germline V lookup: CDR1 SQVTM, CDR2 ANQGSEA. The table lists this clone with a count of one. The antigen is unknown. Sequenced material: memory CD8+ T cells sorted from blood. Subset of the sample: CD45RO+ cells pooled with CCR7-negative TemRA cells. This clonotype was obtained from a woman in her 30s in good health. The V gene is TRBV29-1, the J gene TRBJ2-7, with D possibly matching TRBD2 (5 bases). CDR3 region: CSVAGWRANSYEQYF. DNA of the CDR3: TGCAGCGTTGCTGGTTGGCGGGCAAACTCCTACGAGCAGTACTTC.